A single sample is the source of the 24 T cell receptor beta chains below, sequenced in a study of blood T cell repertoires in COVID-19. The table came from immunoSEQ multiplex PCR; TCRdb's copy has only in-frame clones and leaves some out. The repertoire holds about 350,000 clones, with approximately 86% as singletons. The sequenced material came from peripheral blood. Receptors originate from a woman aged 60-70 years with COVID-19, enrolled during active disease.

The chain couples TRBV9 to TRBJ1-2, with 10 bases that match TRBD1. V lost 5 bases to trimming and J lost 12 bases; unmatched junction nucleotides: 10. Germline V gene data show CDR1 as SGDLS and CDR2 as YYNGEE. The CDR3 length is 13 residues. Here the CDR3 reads CASRGTGADRNTF. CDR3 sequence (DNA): TGTGCCAGCAGGGGGACAGGGGCTGATCGGAACACCTTC.

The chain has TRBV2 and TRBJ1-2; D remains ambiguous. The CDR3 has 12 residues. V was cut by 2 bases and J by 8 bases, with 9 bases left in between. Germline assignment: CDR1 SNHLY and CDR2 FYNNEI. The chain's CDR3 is CASSERSGGYTF. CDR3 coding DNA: TGTGCCAGCAGTGAACGTTCGGGAGGCTACACCTTC.

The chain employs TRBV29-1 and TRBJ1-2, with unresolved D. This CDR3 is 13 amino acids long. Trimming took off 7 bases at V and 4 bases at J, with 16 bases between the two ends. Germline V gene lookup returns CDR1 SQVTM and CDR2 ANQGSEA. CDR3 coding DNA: TGCAGCGCCGAAACGGAAAGACTCTATGGCTACACCTTC. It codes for CSAETERLYGYTF.

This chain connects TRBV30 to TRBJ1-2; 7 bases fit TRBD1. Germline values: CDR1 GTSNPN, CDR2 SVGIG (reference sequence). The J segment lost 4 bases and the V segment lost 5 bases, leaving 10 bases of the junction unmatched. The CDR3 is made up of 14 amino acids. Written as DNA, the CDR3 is TGTGCCTGGGCCCCCCGGGACAGCAGCTATGGCTACACCTTC. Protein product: CAWAPRDSSYGYTF.

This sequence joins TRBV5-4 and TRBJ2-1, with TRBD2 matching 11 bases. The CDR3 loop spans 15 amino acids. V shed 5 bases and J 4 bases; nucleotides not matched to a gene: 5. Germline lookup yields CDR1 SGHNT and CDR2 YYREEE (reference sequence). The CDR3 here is CASRLAGATYNEQFF. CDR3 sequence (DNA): TGTGCCAGCAGACTAGCGGGGGCCACGTACAATGAGCAGTTCTTC. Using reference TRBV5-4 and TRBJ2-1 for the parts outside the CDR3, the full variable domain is ETGVTQSPTHLIKTRGQQVTLRCSSQSGHNTVSWYQQALGQGPQFIFQYYREEENGRGNFPPRFSGLQFPNYSSELNVNALELDDSALYLCASRLAGATYNEQFFGPGTRLTVL.

CDR3 protein: CASSDGGYGYTF. The DNA of the CDR3 is TGTGCCAGCAGTGACGGGGGCTATGGCTACACCTTC. The chain has TRBV9 and TRBJ1-2, with a possible D match to TRBD1 (5 bases). The CDR3 extends over 12 amino acids. CDR1 SGDLS and CDR2 YYNGEE come from the germline V gene. V gave up 5 bases and J gave up 4 bases, with 9 bases separating them.

The CDR3 region has the DNA TGCAGCGTGGGGGACAGCTCCCTGGAGCAGTACTTC. Protein product: CSVGDSSLEQYF. V and J are TRBV29-1 and TRBJ2-7; 7 nucleotides align to TRBD1. Per the germline V gene, CDR1 is SQVTM and CDR2 is ANQGSEA. The CDR3 loop spans 12 amino acids. The V segment lost 6 bases and the J segment 7 bases; nucleotides outside the gene matches: 9.

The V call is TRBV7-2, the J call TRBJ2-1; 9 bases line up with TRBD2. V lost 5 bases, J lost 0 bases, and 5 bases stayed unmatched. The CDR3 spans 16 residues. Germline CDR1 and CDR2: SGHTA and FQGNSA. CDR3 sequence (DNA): TGTGCCAGCAGCCTCGGCGGGGGGGCCTCCTACAATGAGCAGTTCTTC. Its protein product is CASSLGGGASYNEQFF.

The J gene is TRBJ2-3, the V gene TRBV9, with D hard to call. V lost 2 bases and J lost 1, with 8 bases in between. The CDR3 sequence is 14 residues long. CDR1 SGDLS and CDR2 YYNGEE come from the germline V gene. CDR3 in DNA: TGTGCCAGCAGCGTTACCTCGGGCACAGATACGCAGTATTTT. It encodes CASSVTSGTDTQYF.

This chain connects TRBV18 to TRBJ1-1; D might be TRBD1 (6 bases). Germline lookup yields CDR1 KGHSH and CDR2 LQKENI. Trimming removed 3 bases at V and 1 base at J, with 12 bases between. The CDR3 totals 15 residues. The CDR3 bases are TGTGCCAGCTCACCGCGACAGGCGGAGAACACTGAAGCTTTCTTT. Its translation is CASSPRQAENTEAFF.

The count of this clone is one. The CDR3 DNA reads TGTGCCAGCAGCTTCCAGGGGTCCGGGGAGCTGTTTTTT. Protein: CASSFQGSGELFF. This chain joins TRBV5-4 and TRBJ2-2, with D possibly matching TRBD1 (6 bases). The CDR3 extends over 13 amino acids. The germline V gene encodes CDR1 SGHNT and CDR2 YYREEE (reference sequence). The ends were cut back, 2 bases at V and 6 bases at J, with 8 bases in the middle.

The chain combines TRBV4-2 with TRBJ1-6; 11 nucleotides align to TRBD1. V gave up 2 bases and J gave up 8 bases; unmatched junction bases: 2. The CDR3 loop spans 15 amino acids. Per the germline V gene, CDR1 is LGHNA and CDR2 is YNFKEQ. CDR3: CASSQLGQGDSPLHF. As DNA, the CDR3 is TGTGCCAGCAGCCAATTGGGACAGGGGGATTCACCCCTCCACTTT.

CDR3: CASSRAPTDTQYF. In DNA, the CDR3 is TGTGCCAGCAGCAGAGCCCCCACAGATACGCAGTATTTT. V usage is TRBV7-9 and J usage is TRBJ2-3; D is ambiguous. Germline CDR1 and CDR2: SEHNR and FQNEAQ (reference sequence). With 5 bases removed from V and 2 bases from J, the gap between germline ends came to 8 bases. This CDR3 comprises 13 residues.

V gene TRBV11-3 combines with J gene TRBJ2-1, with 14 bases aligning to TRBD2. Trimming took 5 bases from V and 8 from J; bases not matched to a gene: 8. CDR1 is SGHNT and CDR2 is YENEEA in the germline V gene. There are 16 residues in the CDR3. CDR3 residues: CASSPRTSGGMYEQFF. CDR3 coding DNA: TGTGCCAGCAGCCCACGGACTAGCGGGGGGATGTATGAGCAGTTCTTC.

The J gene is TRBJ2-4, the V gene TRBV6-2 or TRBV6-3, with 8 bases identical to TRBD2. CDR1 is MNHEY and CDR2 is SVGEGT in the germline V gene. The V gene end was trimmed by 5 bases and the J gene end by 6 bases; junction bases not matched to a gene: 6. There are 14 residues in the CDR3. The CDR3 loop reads CASSALAGGNIQYF. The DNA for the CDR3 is TGTGCCAGCAGTGCTCTTGCGGGGGGAAACATTCAGTACTTC.

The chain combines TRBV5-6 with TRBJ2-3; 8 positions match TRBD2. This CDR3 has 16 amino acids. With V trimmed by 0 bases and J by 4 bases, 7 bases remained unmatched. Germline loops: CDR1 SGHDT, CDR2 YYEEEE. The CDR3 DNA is TGTGCCAGCAGCTTGGAGGCGGGAGGCGTGGCAGATACGCAGTATTTT. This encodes CASSLEAGGVADTQYF. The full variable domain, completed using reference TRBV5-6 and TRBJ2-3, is DAGVTQSPTHLIKTRGQQVTLRCSPKSGHDTVSWYQQALGQGPQFIFQYYEEEERQRGNFPDRFSGHQFPNYSSELNVNALLLGDSALYLCASSLEAGGVADTQYFGPGTRLTVL.

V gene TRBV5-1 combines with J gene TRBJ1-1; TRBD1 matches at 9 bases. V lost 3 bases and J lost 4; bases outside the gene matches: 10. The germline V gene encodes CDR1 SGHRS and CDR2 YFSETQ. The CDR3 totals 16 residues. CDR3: CASSSGYTGGITEAFF. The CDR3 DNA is TGCGCCAGCAGCTCCGGATATACAGGGGGCATCACTGAAGCTTTCTTT.

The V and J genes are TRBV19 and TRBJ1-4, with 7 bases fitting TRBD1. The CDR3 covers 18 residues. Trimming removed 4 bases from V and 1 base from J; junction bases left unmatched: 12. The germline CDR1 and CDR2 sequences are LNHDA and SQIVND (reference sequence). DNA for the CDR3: TGTGCCAGTAGTAGCCCACGGGACAGCATAAAAACTAATGAAAAACTGTTTTTT. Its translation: CASSSPRDSIKTNEKLFF.

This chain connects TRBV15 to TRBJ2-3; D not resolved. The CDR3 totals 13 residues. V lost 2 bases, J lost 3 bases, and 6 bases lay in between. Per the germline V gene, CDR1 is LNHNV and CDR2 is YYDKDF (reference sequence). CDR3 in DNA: TGTGCCACCAGCAGACCAGCGACAGATACGCAGTATTTT. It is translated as CATSRPATDTQYF.

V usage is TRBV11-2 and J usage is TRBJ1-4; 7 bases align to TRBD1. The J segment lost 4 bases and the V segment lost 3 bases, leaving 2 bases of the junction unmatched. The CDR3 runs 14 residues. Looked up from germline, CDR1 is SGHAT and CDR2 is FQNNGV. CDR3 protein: CASSLGQSNEKLFF. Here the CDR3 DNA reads TGTGCCAGCAGCTTGGGACAGAGTAATGAAAAACTGTTTTTT. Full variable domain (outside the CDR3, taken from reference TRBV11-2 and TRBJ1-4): EAGVAQSPRYKIIEKRQSVAFWCNPISGHATLYWYQQILGQGPKLLIQFQNNGVVDDSQLPKDRFSAERLKGVDSTLKIQPAKLEDSAVYLCASSLGQSNEKLFFGSGTQLSVL.

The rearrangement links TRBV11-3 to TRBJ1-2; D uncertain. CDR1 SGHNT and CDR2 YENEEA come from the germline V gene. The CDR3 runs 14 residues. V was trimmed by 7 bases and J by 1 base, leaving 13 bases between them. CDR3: CASTGGGDNYGYTF. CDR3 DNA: TGTGCCAGCACCGGCGGTGGCGATAACTATGGCTACACCTTC.

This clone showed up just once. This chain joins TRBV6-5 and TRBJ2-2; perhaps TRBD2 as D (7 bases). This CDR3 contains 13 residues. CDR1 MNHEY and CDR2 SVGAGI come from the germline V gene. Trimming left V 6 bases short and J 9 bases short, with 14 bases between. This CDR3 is CASRPGGGRELFF. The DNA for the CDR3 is TGTGCCAGCAGACCCGGCGGGGGCCGGGAGCTGTTTTTT.

The CDR3 loop is CASSVADRGGNTIYF. Written as DNA, the CDR3 is TGTGCCAGCAGTGTAGCGGACAGGGGAGGAAACACCATATATTTT. The V gene is TRBV2, the J gene TRBJ1-3, with 9 bases that match TRBD1. This CDR3 spans 15 amino acids. The V gene's germline CDR1 is SNHLY and CDR2 FYNNEI. V trimming: 4 bases; J trimming: 4 bases; junction bases outside the gene matches: 5.

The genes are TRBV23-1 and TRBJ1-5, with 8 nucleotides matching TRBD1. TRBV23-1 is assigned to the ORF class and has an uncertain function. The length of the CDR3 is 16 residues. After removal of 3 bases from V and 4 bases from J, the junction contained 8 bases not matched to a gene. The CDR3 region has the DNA TGCGCCAGCAGTCATAAGGACAGGGAGGGGAATCAGCCCCAGCATTTT. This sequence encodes CASSHKDREGNQPQHF.